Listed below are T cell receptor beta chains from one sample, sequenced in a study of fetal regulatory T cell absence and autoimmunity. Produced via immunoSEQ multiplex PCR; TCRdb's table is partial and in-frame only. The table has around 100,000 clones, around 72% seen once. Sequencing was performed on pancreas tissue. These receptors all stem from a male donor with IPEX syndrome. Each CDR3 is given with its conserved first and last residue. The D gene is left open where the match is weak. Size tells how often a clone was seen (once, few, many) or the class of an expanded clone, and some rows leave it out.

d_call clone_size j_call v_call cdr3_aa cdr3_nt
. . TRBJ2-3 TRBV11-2 CASSIRGDTQYF TGTGCCAGCAGCATCAGGGGAGATACGCAGTATTTT
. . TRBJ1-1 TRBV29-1 CSAVRGGGTEAFF TGCAGCGCTGTCAGGGGAGGGGGCACTGAAGCTTTCTTT
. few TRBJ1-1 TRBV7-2 CASSLQNTEAFF TGTGCCAGCAGCTTACAGAACACTGAAGCTTTCTTT
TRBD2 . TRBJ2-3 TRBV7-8 CASSATSGGSTDTQYF TGTGCCAGCAGCGCCACTAGCGGGGGGAGCACAGATACGCAGTATTTT
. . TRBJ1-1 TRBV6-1 CASSALRGTEAFF TGTGCCAGCAGTGCCCTAAGAGGGACTGAAGCTTTCTTT
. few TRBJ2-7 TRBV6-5 CASTRTDSYEQYF TGTGCCAGCACCCGGACGGACTCCTACGAGCAGTACTTC
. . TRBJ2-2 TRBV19 CASSIRRRQNTGELFF TGTGCCAGTAGTATAAGGCGAAGGCAAAACACCGGGGAGCTGTTTTTT
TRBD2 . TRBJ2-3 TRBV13 CASSIRLAIADTQYF TGTGCCAGCAGCATACGACTAGCGATCGCAGATACGCAGTATTTT
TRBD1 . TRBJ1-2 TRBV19 CASSRRNFRDSPNYGYTF TGTGCCAGTAGCCGGAGAAACTTCCGGGACAGCCCTAACTATGGCTACACCTTC
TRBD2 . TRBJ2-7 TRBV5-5 CASSLALAGHEQYF TGTGCCAGCAGCTTGGCACTAGCGGGACACGAGCAGTACTTC
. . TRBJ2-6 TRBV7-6 CASSPWGSSGANVLTF TGTGCCAGCAGCCCCTGGGGCAGCTCTGGGGCCAACGTCCTGACTTTC
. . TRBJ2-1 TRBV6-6 CASGGSGNEQFF TGTGCCAGCGGGGGGTCGGGCAATGAGCAGTTCTTC
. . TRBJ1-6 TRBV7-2 CASSLRAGPSYNSPLHF TGTGCCAGCAGCTTAAGGGCAGGACCCTCCTATAATTCACCCCTCCACTTT
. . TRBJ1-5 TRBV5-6 CASSLGGSNQPQHF TGTGCCAGCAGCTTGGGGGGGTCTAATCAGCCCCAGCATTTT
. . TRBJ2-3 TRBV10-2 CASSEGRGPDTQYF TGCGCCAGCAGTGAAGGCAGGGGACCAGATACGCAGTATTTT
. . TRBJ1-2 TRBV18 CASSPQNYGYTF TGTGCCAGCTCACCACAAAACTATGGCTACACCTTC
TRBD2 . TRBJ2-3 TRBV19 CASSIVGGTTDTQYF TGTGCCAGTAGTATAGTGGGAGGGACCACAGATACGCAGTATTTT
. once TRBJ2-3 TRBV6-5 CASSYDSLRTDTQYF TGTGCCAGCAGTTACGACAGTTTACGCACAGATACGCAGTATTTT
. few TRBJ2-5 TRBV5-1 CASRLQGVGETQYF TGCGCCAGCAGACTCCAGGGAGTCGGGGAGACCCAGTACTTC
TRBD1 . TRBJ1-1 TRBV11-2 CASSGDRGDTEAFF TGTGCCAGCAGCGGCGACAGGGGCGACACTGAAGCTTTCTTT
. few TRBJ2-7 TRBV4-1 CASSLLSGSYEQYF TGCGCCAGCAGCCTTCTTAGCGGCTCCTACGAGCAGTACTTC
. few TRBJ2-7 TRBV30 CAWSRGTTYEQYF TGTGCCTGGAGTAGGGGGACGACCTACGAGCAGTACTTC
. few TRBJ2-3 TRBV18 CASSPRPDTQYF TGTGCCAGCTCACCACGGCCAGATACGCAGTATTTT
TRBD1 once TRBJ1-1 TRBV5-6 CASSPGTAHLNTEAFF TGTGCCAGCAGCCCCGGGACAGCCCACTTGAACACTGAAGCTTTCTTT
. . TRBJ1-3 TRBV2 CASMGGIIGNTIYF TGTGCCAGCATGGGGGGGATAATCGGAAACACCATATATTTT
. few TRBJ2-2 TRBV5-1 CASSLKSGTAELFF TGCGCCAGCAGCTTGAAATCAGGTACCGCGGAGCTGTTTTTT
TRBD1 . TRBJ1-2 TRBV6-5 CASSRLDRDYGYTF TGTGCCAGCAGCCGCCTAGACAGGGACTATGGCTACACCTTC
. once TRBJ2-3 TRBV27 CASSFPSTDTQYF TGTGCCAGCAGTTTCCCGAGCACAGATACGCAGTATTTT
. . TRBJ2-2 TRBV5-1 CASSFDTGELFF TGCGCCAGCAGCTTCGATACCGGGGAGCTGTTTTTT
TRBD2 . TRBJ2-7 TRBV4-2 CASSQGAGTSRFEQYF TGTGCCAGCAGCCAAGGAGCCGGGACTAGCCGTTTCGAGCAGTACTTC
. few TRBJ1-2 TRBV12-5 CASGPTGHGYTF TGTGCTAGTGGTCCTACAGGGCATGGCTACACCTTC
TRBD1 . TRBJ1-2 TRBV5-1 CASSGQGVYGYTF TGCGCCAGCAGTGGACAGGGGGTTTATGGCTACACCTTC
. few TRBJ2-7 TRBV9 CASSVGGGYQAYEQYF TGTGCCAGCAGCGTAGGAGGAGGTTACCAAGCCTACGAGCAGTACTTC
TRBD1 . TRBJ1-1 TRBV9 CASTRTGGNTEAFF TGTGCCAGCACCCGGACAGGGGGGAACACTGAAGCTTTCTTT
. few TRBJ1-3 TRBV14 CASSQDRRLGLTGNTIYF TGTGCCAGCAGCCAAGATCGCCGCCTGGGGTTGACTGGAAACACCATATATTTT
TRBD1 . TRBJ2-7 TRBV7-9 CASSLAGTGFAYEQYF TGTGCCAGCAGCTTAGCCGGGACAGGTTTTGCCTACGAGCAGTACTTC
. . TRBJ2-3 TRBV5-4 CASSLWTDLTDTQYF TGTGCCAGCAGCCTTTGGACAGATCTGACAGATACGCAGTATTTT
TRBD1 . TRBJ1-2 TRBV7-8 CASFDRGSYGYTF TGTGCCAGTTTTGACAGGGGATCGTATGGCTACACCTTC
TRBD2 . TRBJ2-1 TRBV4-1 CASSERNVGLVKRNEQFF TGCGCCAGCAGCGAAAGGAATGTCGGACTAGTAAAGAGGAATGAGCAGTTCTTC
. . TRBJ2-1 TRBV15 CATSPQGDWSYNEQFF TGTGCCACCAGCCCCCAAGGGGACTGGTCCTACAATGAGCAGTTCTTC
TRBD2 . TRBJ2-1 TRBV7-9 CASSLGPGLAYNEQFF TGTGCCAGCAGCTTGGGCCCGGGACTAGCCTACAATGAGCAGTTCTTC
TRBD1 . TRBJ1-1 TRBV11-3 CASSSGQVNTEAFF TGTGCCAGCAGCTCGGGACAGGTGAACACTGAAGCTTTCTTT
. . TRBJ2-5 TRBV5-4 CASSLRETQYF TGTGCCAGCAGCTTAAGAGAGACCCAGTACTTC
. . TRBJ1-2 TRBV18 CASSPPAVNYGYTF TGTGCCAGCTCACCCCCTGCGGTTAATTATGGCTACACCTTC
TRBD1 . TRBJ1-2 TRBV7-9 CASSSGQGYGYTF TGTGCCAGCAGCTCGGGACAGGGCTATGGCTACACCTTC
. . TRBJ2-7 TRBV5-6 CASSFLTQGWEQYF TGTGCCAGCAGCTTTCTGACACAGGGTTGGGAGCAGTACTTC
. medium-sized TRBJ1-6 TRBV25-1 CAISSGTVYSPLHF TGTGCCATTTCGTCCGGGACGGTTTATTCACCCCTCCACTTT